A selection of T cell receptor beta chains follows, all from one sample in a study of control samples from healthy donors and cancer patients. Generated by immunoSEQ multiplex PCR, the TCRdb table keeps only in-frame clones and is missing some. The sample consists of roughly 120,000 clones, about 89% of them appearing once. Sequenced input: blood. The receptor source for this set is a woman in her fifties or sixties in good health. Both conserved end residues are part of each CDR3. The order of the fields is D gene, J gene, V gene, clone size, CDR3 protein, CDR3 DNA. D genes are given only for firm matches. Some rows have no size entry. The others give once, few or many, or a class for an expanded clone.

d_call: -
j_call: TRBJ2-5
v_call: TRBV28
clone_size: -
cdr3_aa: CASRTGPRVGETQYF
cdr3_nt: TGTGCCAGCAGGACCGGGCCCCGGGTCGGAGAGACCCAGTACTTC

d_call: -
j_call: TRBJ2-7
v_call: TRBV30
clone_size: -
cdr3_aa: CAWSVGGAVPYEQYF
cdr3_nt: TGTGCCTGGAGTGTTGGTGGTGCGGTCCCCTACGAGCAGTACTTC

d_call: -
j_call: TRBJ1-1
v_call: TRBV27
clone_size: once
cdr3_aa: CASSLSSWGMNTEAFF
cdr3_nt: TGTGCCAGCAGTTTATCAAGTTGGGGTATGAACACTGAAGCTTTCTTT

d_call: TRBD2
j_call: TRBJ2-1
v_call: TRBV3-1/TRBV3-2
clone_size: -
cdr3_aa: CAISPRGTSNEQFF
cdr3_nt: TGTGCCATTTCCCCGCGTGGGACTAGCAATGAGCAGTTCTTC

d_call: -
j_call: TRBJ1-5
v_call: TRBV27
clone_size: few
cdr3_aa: CASLPMRYSNQPQHF
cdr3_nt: TGTGCCAGCCTACCAATGCGATATAGCAATCAGCCCCAGCATTTT

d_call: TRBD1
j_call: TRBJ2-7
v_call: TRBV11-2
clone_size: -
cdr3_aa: CASRRQGATYEQYF
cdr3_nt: TGTGCCAGCAGAAGACAGGGGGCTACCTACGAGCAGTACTTC

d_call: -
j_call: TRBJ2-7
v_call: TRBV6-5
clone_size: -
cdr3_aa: CASSYSYDEQYF
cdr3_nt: TGTGCCAGCAGTTACTCATACGACGAGCAGTACTTC

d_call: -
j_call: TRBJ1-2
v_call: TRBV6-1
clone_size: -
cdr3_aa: CASSEILAPSVHF
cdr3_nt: TGTGCCAGCAGTGAAATCCTGGCTCCCTCCGTCCATTTC

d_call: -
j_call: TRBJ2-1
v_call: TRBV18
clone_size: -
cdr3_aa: CASSPGGYNEQFF
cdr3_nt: TGTGCCAGCTCACCAGGGGGTTACAATGAGCAGTTCTTC

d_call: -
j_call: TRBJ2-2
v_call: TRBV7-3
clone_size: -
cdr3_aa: CASSLHGSYTGELFF
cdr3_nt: TGTGCCAGCAGCTTGCACGGATCCTACACCGGGGAGCTGTTTTTT

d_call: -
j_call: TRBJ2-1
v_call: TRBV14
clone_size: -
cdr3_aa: CASSQDPGLRYNEQFF
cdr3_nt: TGTGCCAGCAGCCAAGATCCCGGACTCCGCTACAATGAGCAGTTCTTC

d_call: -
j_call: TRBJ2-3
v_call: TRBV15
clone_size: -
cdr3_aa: CATSRGQWGTDTQYF
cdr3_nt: TGTGCCACCAGCAGAGGTCAATGGGGGACAGATACGCAGTATTTT

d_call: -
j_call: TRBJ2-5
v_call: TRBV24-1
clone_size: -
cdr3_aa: CATSDFGGRETQYF
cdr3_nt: TGTGCCACCAGTGATTTCGGGGGACGCGAGACCCAGTACTTC

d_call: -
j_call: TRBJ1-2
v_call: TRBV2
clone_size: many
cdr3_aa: CASSDGTSNYGYTF
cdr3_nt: TGTGCCAGCAGTGATGGGACTTCTAACTATGGCTACACCTTC

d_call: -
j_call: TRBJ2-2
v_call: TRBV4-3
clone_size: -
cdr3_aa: CASSLVRSQSTGELFF
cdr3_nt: TGCGCCAGCAGCCTAGTCCGCTCCCAGAGCACCGGGGAGCTGTTTTTT

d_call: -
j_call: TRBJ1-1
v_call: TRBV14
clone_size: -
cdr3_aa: CASSPLRATEAFF
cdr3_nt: TGTGCCAGCAGCCCCCTGCGGGCCACTGAAGCTTTCTTT

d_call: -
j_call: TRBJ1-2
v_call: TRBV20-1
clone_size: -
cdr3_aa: CSASGGVGYTF
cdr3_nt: TGCAGTGCTAGTGGGGGAGTCGGCTACACCTTC

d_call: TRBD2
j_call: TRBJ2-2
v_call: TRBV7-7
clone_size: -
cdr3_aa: CASSHGGTTNTGELFF
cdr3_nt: TGTGCCAGCAGCCATGGGGGGACTACGAACACCGGGGAGCTGTTTTTT

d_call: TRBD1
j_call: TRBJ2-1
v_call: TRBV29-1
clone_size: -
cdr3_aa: CSAAPGGTYNEQFF
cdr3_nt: TGCAGCGCCGCCCCAGGGGGAACCTACAATGAGCAGTTCTTC

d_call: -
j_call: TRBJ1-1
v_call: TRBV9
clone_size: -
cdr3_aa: CASSPRTRAEAFF
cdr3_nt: TGTGCCAGCAGCCCAAGGACACGGGCTGAAGCTTTCTTT

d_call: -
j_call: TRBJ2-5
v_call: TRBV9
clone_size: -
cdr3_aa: CASSVLGRQWETQYF
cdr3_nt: TGTGCCAGCAGCGTATTAGGCCGCCAGTGGGAGACCCAGTACTTC

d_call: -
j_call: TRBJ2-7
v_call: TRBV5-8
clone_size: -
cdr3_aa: CASSLAISDPLEGYEQYF
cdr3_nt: TGTGCCAGCAGCTTGGCCATCAGCGATCCTCTCGAAGGGTACGAGCAGTACTTC

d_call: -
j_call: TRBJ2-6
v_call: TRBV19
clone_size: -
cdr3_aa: CASSSGASDGANVLTF
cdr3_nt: TGTGCCAGTTCGTCGGGTGCCTCTGATGGGGCCAACGTCCTGACTTTC

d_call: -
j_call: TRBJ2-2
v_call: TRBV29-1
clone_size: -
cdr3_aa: CSVAWTVNTGELFF
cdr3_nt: TGCAGCGTCGCCTGGACAGTTAACACCGGGGAGCTGTTTTTT

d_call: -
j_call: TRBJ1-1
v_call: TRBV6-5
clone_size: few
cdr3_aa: CASSLEWWDTEAFF
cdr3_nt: TGTGCCAGCAGTTTGGAGTGGTGGGACACTGAAGCTTTCTTT

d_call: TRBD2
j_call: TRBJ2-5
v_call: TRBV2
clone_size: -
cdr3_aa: CASRDGLARRAKETQYF
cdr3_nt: TGTGCCAGCAGAGACGGACTAGCCAGGAGGGCCAAAGAGACCCAGTACTTC

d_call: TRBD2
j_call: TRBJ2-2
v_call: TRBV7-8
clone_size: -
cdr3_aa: CASSLGRTSGRAAGELFF
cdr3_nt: TGTGCCAGCAGCTTAGGCAGGACTAGCGGGAGGGCTGCCGGGGAGCTGTTTTTT

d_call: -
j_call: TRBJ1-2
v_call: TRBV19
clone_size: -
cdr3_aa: CASKTLGRSFNYGYTF
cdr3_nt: TGTGCCAGTAAAACCCTTGGACGGAGCTTTAACTATGGCTACACCTTC

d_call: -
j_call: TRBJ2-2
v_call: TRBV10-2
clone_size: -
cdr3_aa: CASSVANTGELFF
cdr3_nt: TGCGCCAGCAGTGTCGCGAACACCGGGGAGCTGTTTTTT

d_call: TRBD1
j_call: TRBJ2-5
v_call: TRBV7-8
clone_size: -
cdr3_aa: CASSSSRGRETQYF
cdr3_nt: TGTGCCAGCAGCTCGAGCAGGGGGCGAGAGACCCAGTACTTC

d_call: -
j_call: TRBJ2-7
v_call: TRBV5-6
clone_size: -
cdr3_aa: CASSSWTAWSYEQYF
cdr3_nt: TGTGCCAGCAGCTCCTGGACAGCCTGGTCCTACGAGCAGTACTTC

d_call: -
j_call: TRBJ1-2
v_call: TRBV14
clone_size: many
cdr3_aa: CASSPRLPNHGYTF
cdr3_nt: TGTGCCAGCAGTCCAAGGTTGCCAAATCATGGCTACACCTTC

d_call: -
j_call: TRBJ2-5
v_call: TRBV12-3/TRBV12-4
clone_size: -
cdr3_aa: CASSRDIQETQYF
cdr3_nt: TGTGCCAGCAGTCGGGACATCCAAGAGACCCAGTACTTC

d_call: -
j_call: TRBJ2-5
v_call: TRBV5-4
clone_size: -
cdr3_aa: CASSLGGHKGETQYF
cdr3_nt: TGTGCCAGCAGCTTAGGGGGACACAAGGGAGAGACCCAGTACTTC

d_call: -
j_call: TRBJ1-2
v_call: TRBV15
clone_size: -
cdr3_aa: CATSREFLVQGQGYTF
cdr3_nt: TGTGCCACCAGCAGAGAGTTCCTCGTACAGGGCCAAGGCTACACCTTC

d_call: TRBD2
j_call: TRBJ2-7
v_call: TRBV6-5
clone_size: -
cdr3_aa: CASTVPGTRRYEQYF
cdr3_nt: TGTGCCAGCACCGTACCTGGGACTAGGCGCTACGAGCAGTACTTC

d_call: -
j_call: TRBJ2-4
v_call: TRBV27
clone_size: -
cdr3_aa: CASSLSKGGGNIQYF
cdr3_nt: TGTGCCAGCAGTTTATCTAAGGGGGGCGGGAACATTCAGTACTTC

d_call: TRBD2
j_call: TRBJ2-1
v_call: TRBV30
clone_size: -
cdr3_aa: CAFSGTTYNEQFF
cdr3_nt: TGTGCCTTCTCGGGGACTACCTACAATGAGCAGTTCTTC

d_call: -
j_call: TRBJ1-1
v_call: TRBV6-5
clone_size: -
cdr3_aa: CASRPPMGTEAFF
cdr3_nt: TGTGCCAGCAGGCCCCCGATGGGAACTGAAGCTTTCTTT

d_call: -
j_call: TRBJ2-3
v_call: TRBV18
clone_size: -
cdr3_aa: CASFSGDTQYF
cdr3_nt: TGTGCCAGCTTTTCGGGGGATACGCAGTATTTT

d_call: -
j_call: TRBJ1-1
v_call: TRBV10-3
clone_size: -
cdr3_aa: CAINDRGVNTEAFF
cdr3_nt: TGTGCCATCAATGATAGAGGGGTTAACACTGAAGCTTTCTTT